Listed here are 3 T cell receptor beta chains from one sample, sequenced in a study of graft-versus-host responses after intestinal transplantation. Libraries were prepared by immunoSEQ multiplex PCR; TCRdb keeps only in-frame clonotypes and omits some of them. The profile shows some 27,000 clones, approximately 93% of them singletons. This sample comprised PBMCs, obtained 18 days after transplant. The receptor set was obtained from a human patient who received an intestinal transplant, so some T cells may come from the graft donor.

The chain links TRBV27 to TRBJ1-2, with no clear D. V was pared by 1 base and J by 4 bases, with 16 bases between. Germline V gives CDR1 MNHEY, CDR2 SMNVEV (reference sequence). The CDR3 totals 16 residues. The DNA for the CDR3 is TGTGCCAGCAGTTTATTGCCTCCTAGGGAGTTCTATGGCTACACCTTC. Amino acid sequence: CASSLLPPREFYGYTF.

The chain has TRBV6-1 and TRBJ2-4, with 9 bases that match TRBD1. V was pared by 6 bases and J by 0 bases, with 3 bases of the junction left unmatched. CDR3 length equals 15 residues. The germline V gene has CDR1 MNHNS and CDR2 SASEGT. Written as DNA, the CDR3 is TGTGCCAGCAGGGACAGGGGTCTAGCCAAAAACATTCAGTACTTC. Translating gives CASRDRGLAKNIQYF.

J is TRBJ1-1 and V is TRBV5-8; perhaps TRBD1 as D (6 bases). CDR3 size: 14 residues. Trimming took off 0 bases at V and 5 bases at J, with 11 bases between the two ends. CDR1 is SGHTS and CDR2 is YDEGEE in the germline V gene. The CDR3 reads CASSLAGGPTEAFF. The CDR3 bases are TGTGCCAGCAGCTTGGCTGGGGGCCCAACTGAAGCTTTCTTT.